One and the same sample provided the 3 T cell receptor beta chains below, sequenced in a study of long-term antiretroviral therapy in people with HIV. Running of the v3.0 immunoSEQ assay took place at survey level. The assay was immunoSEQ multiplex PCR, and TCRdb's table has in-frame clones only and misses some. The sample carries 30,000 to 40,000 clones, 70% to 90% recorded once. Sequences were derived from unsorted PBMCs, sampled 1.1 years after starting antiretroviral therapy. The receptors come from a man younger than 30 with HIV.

CDR3 nucleotide sequence: TGCGCCAGCAGCCAAGATAGGGCCAAAGGAGCGATCCCCCCAGATGAGCAGTTCTTC. Translated, it gives CASSQDRAKGAIPPDEQFF. The gene calls are TRBV4-3 and TRBJ2-1; D not resolved. Trimming cost V 0 bases and J 8 bases, with 26 bases left between them. The CDR3 has 19 residues. Germline assignment: CDR1 LGHNA and CDR2 YSLEER.

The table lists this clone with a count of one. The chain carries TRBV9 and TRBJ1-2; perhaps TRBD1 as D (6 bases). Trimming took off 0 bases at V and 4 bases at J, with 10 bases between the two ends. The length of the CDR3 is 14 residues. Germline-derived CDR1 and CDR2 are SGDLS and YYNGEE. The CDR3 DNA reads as TGTGCCAGCAGCGTAGATGGGGGGCCCTATGGCTACACCTTC. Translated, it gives CASSVDGGPYGYTF.

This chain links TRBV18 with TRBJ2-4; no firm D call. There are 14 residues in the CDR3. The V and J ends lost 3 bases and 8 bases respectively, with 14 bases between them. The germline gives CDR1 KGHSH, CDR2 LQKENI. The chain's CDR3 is CASSPPSAWDIQYF. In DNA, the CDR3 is TGTGCCAGCTCACCCCCATCGGCCTGGGACATTCAGTACTTC.